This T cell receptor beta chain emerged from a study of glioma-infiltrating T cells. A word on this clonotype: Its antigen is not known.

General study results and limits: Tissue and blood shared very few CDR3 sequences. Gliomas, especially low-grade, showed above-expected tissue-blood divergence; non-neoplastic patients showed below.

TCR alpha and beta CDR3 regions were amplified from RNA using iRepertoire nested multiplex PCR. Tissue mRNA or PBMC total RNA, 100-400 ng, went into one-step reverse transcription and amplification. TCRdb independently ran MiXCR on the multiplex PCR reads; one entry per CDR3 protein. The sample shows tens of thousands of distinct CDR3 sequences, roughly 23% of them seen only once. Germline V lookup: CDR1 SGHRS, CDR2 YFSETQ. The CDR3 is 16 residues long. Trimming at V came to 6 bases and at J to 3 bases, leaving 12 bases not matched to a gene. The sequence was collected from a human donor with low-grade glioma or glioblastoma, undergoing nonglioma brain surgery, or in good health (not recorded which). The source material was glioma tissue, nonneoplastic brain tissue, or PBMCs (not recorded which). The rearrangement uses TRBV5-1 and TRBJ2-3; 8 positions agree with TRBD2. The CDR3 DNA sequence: TGCGCCAGCAAGATTGCGGTCTCTAGCGGGACAGATACGCAGTATTTT. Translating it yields CASKIAVSSGTDTQYF.